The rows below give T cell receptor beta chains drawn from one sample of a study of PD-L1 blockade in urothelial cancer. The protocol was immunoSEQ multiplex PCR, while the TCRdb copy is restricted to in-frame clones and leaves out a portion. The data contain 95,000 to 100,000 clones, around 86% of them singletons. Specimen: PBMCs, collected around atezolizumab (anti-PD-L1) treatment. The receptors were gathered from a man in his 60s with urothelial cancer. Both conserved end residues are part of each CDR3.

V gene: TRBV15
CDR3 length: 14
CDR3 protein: CATSRDRGRNEQFF

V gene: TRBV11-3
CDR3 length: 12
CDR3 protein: CASSFGPREQYF

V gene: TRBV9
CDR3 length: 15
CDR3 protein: CASSAGTGALEPQHF

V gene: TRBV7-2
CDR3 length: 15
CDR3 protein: CASKDRKIDQETQYF

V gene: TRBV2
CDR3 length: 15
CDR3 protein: CASRITGTNTGELFF

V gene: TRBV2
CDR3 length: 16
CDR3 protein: CASSEARIGLFYGYTF

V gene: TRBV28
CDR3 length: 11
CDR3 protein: CASSLGQPQHF

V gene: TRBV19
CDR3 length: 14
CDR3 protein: CASRGTGIADEQYF

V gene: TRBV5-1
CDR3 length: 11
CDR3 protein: CASRATGELFF

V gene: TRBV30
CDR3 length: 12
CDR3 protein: CAWGLAGGQQYF

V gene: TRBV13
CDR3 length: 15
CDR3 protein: CASSLGREQGYGYTF

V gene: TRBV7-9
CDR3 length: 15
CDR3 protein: CASSFRSGVNTEAFF

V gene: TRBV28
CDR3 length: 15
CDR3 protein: CASSPHTGGNTEAFF

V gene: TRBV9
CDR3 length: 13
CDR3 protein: CASSVVRNTEAFF

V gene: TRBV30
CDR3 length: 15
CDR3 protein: CAWNLGQGVGNTIYF

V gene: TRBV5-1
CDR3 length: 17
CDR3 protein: CASSLDILAGLYNEQFF

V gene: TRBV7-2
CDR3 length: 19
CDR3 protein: CASSLDRGGDTYSNQPQHF

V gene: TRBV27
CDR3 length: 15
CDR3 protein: CASSTGTGFNSPLHF

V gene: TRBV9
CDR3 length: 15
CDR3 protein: CASSGTGTTGETQYF

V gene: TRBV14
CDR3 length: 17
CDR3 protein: CASSQGLGTTMNTEAFF

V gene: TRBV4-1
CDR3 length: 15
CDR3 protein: CASSPHGTPADTQYF

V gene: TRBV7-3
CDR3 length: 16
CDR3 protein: CASSRGGTGHTDTQYF

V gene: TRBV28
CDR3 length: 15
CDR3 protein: CASRGPGGTAQPQHF

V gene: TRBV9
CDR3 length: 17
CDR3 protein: CASSPRPGTGHNEKLFF

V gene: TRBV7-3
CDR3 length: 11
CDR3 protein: CASSGGGEAFF

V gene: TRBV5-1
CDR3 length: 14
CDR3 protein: CASSQPTGVSELFF

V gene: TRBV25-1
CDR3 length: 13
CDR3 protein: CASSDRVRSEAFF

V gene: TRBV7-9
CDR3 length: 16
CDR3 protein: CASSGGAGPNTGELFF

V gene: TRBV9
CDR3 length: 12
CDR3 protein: CASSGTGYGYTF